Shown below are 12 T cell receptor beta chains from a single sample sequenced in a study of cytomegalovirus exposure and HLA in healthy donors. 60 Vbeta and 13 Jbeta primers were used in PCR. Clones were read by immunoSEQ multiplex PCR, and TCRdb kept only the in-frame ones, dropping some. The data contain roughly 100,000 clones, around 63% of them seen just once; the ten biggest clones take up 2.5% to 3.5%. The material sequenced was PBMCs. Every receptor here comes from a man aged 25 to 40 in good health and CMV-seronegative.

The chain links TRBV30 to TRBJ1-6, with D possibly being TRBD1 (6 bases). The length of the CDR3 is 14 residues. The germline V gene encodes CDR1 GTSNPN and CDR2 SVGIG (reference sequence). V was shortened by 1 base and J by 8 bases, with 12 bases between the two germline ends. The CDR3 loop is CAWSEAQGHSPLHF. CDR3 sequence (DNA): TGTGCCTGGAGTGAAGCCCAGGGGCATTCACCCCTCCACTTT.

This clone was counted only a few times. In nucleotides, the CDR3 is TGTGCCAGCAGTTTAATACGGTCTGAAAAACTGTTTTTT. Translated: CASSLIRSEKLFF. The rearrangement links TRBV28 to TRBJ1-4, with D uncertain. CDR1 MDHEN and CDR2 SYDVKM come from the germline V gene. This CDR3 is built from 13 residues. The V end was cut by 2 bases, the J end by 7 bases, with 8 bases between.

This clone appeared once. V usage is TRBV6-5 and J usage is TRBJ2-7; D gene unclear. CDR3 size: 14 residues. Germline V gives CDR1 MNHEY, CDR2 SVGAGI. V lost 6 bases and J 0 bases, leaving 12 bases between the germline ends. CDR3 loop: CASRPSRNSYEQYF. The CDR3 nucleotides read TGTGCCAGCAGGCCCTCGAGGAACTCCTACGAGCAGTACTTC.

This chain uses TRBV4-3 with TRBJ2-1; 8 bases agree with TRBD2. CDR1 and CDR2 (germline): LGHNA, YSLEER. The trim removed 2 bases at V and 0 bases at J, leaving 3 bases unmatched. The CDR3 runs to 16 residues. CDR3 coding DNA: TGCGCCAGCAGCCAACTGAGCGGGAGCTCCTACAATGAGCAGTTCTTC. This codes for CASSQLSGSSYNEQFF.

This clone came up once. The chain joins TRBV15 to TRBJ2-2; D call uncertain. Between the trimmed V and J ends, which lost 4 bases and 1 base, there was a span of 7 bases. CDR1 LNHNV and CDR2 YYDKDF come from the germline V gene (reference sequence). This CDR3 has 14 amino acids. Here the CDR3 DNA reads TGTGCCACCAGCAAAGACTGGAACACCGGGGAGCTGTTTTTT. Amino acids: CATSKDWNTGELFF.

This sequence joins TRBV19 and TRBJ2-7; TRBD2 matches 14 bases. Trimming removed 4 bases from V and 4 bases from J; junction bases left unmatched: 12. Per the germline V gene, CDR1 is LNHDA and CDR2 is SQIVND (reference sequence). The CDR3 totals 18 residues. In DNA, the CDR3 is TGTGCCAGTAGTAACCAGGGACTAGCGGGAGTGACGGCTTACGAGCAGTACTTC. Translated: CASSNQGLAGVTAYEQYF. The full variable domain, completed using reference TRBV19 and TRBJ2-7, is DGGITQSPKYLFRKEGQNVTLSCEQNLNHDAMYWYRQDPGQGLRLIYYSQIVNDFQKGDIAEGYSVSREKKESFPLTVTSAQKNPTAFYLCASSNQGLAGVTAYEQYFGPGTRLTVT.

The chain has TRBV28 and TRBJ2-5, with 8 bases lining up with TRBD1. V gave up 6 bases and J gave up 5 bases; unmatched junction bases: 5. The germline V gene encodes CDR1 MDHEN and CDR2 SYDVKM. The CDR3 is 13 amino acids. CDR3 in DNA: TGTGCCAGCAGAGACAGGGGCGGCGAGACCCAGTACTTC. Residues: CASRDRGGETQYF.

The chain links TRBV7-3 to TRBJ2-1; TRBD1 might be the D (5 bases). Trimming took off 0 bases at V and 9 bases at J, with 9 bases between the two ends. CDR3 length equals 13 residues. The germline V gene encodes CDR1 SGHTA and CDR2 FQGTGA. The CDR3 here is CASSLTGAGEQFF. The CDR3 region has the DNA TGTGCCAGCAGCTTAACAGGGGCTGGTGAGCAGTTCTTC.

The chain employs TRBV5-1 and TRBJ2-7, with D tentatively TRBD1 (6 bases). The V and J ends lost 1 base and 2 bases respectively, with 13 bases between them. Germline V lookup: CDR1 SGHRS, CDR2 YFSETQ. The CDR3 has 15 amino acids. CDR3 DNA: TGCGCCAGCAGCTTGATTTCCCAGGGGCCCTACGAGCAGTACTTC. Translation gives CASSLISQGPYEQYF.

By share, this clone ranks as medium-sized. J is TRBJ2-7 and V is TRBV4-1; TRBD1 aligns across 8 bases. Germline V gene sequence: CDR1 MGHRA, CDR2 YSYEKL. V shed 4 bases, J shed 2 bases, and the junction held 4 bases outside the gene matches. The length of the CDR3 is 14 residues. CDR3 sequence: CASSLGQGTYEQYF. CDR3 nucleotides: TGCGCCAGCAGCCTCGGACAGGGAACCTACGAGCAGTACTTC.

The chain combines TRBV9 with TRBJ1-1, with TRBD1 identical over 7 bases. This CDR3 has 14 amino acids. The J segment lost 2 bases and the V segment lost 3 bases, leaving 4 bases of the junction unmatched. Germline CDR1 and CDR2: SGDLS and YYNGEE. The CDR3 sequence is CASSATGSNTEAFF. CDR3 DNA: TGTGCCAGCAGCGCGACAGGGAGCAACACTGAAGCTTTCTTT.

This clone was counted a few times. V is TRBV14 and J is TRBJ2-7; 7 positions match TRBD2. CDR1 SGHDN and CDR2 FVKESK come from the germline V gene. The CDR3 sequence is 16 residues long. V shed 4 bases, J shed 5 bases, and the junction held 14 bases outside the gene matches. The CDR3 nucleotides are TGTGCCAGCAGCCTGGCTGACACGGGAGGCGCCGACGAGCAGTACTTC. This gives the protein CASSLADTGGADEQYF.